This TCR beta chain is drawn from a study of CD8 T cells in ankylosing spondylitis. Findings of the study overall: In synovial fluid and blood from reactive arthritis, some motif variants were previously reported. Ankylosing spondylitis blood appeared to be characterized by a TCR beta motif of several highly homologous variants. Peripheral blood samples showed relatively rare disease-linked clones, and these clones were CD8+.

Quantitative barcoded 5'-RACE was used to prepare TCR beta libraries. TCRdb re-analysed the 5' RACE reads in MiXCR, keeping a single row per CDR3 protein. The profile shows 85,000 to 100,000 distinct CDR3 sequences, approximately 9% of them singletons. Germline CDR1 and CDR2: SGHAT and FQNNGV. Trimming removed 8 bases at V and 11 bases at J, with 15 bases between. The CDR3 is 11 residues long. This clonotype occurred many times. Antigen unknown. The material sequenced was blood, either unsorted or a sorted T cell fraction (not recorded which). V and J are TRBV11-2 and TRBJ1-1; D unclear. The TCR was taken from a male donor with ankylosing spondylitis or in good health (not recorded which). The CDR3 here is CASSSPGGAFF. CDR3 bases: TGTGCCAGCTCAAGTCCCGGCGGGGCTTTCTTT.